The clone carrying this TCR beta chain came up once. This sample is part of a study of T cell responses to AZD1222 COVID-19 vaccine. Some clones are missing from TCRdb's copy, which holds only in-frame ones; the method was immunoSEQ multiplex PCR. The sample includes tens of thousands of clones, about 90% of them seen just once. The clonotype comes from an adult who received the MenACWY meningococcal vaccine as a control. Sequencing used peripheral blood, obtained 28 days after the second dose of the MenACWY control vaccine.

The chain's CDR3 is CASSQGLVGGNEQYF. The CDR3 nucleotides are TGTGCCAGCAGCCAGGGACTAGTGGGAGGGAACGAGCAGTACTTC. The J gene is TRBJ2-7, the V gene TRBV9; TRBD2 matches 8 bases. The CDR3 is 15 amino acids. CDR1 SGDLS and CDR2 YYNGEE come from the germline V gene. V gave up 4 bases and J gave up 5 bases; unmatched junction bases: 11. The full variable domain, its missing parts supplied by reference TRBV9 and TRBJ2-7, is DSGVTQTPKHLITATGQRVTLRCSPRSGDLSVYWYQQSLDQGLQFLIQYYNGEERAKGNILERFSAQQFPDLHSELNLSSLELGDSALYFCASSQGLVGGNEQYFGPGTRLTVT.